The next 27 T cell receptor beta chains were all read from a single sample in a study of blood T cell repertoires in COVID-19. Some clones are missing from TCRdb's copy, which holds only in-frame ones; the method was immunoSEQ multiplex PCR. The sample lists more than 150,000 clones, roughly 86% seen once, with around 3% in the top ten. The sequenced material came from peripheral blood. The receptors were gathered from a man aged 35-49 years with active or convalescent COVID-19.

This clone has only a few counts. The rearrangement uses TRBV12-3 or TRBV12-4 and TRBJ2-1; the D gene is possibly TRBD2 (6 bases). The CDR3 loop spans 12 amino acids. The ends were cut back, 6 bases at V and 9 bases at J, with 12 bases in the middle. CDR3 bases: TGTGCCAGCAGCCCAGCGCGGGGTGAGCAGTTCTTC. Translation gives CASSPARGEQFF.

The chain is built from TRBV5-4 and TRBJ1-6; possible D gene TRBD1, 6 bases. Germline V gene sequence: CDR1 SGHNT, CDR2 YYREEE (reference sequence). The CDR3 length is 12 residues. The ends were cut back, 8 bases at V and 13 bases at J, with 16 bases in the middle. CDR3 nucleotides: TGTGCCAGTCAACAAATAACAGGGCCCCTCCACTTT. Encoded protein: CASQQITGPLHF.

The J gene is TRBJ2-7, the V gene TRBV7-2; TRBD1 matches at 9 bases. Losses at the gene ends were 5 bases for V and 2 bases for J; bases not matched to a gene: 10. Germline values: CDR1 SGHTA, CDR2 FQGNSA. The CDR3 covers 16 residues. The CDR3 here is CASSRRTGAKTYEQYF. CDR3 nucleotides: TGTGCCAGCAGCCGGAGGACAGGGGCGAAAACCTACGAGCAGTACTTC.

The chain has TRBV5-1 and TRBJ1-4; 12 bases agree with TRBD1. The CDR3 runs to 19 residues. In germline, CDR1 is SGHRS, CDR2 YFSETQ. Trimming took 4 bases from V and 2 from J; bases not matched to a gene: 12. CDR3 sequence reads: CASSRAGTGGRGTNEKLFF. CDR3 nucleotide sequence: TGCGCCAGCAGCCGAGCGGGGACAGGGGGCCGTGGGACTAATGAAAAACTGTTTTTT.

The rearrangement joins TRBV19 to TRBJ1-1; D is uncertain. V lost 6 bases and J 10 bases, leaving 18 bases between the germline ends. Germline CDR1 is LNHDA and CDR2 is SQIVND (reference sequence). The length of the CDR3 is 13 residues. The CDR3 reads CASRPGGERAAFF. In DNA form, the CDR3 reads TGTGCCAGTAGGCCGGGAGGCGAGCGTGCAGCTTTCTTT.

The chain couples TRBV4-1 to TRBJ2-2, with D uncertain. The CDR3 sequence is 14 residues long. Germline V gene sequence: CDR1 MGHRA, CDR2 YSYEKL. V lost 1 base and J lost 5, with 8 bases in between. CDR3 protein: CASSQGGETGELFF. The CDR3 DNA reads TGCGCCAGCAGCCAAGGAGGAGAGACCGGGGAGCTGTTTTTT.

This clone has a handful of counts. The chain joins TRBV24-1 to TRBJ2-7; 7 bases line up with TRBD1. CDR1 and CDR2 (germline): KGHDR, SFDVKD. The CDR3 has 14 amino acids. V lost 4 bases to trimming and J lost 2 bases; unmatched junction nucleotides: 4. CDR3 protein: CATSEGQTPYEQYF. CDR3 DNA sequence: TGTGCCACCAGTGAGGGACAGACTCCCTACGAGCAGTACTTC.

The chain recombines TRBV4-2 with TRBJ1-4; the D is unclear. In germline, CDR1 is LGHNA, CDR2 YNFKEQ. The CDR3 is 13 residues long. Trimming pared 1 base from V and 8 bases from J, leaving 8 bases between. In DNA, the CDR3 is TGTGCCAGCAGCCAAGGCGGTGGGGAAAAACTGTTTTTT. Translated, it gives CASSQGGGEKLFF.

The V gene is TRBV19, the J gene TRBJ2-2, with TRBD1 identical over 11 bases. This CDR3 has 15 amino acids. V dropped 7 bases and J dropped 5; count of bases not matched to a gene: 6. Germline assignment: CDR1 LNHDA and CDR2 SQIVND (reference sequence). The CDR3 region is CASTKGQGETGELFF. DNA for the CDR3: TGTGCCAGTACCAAGGGACAGGGGGAAACCGGGGAGCTGTTTTTT.

CDR3 residues: CASSPLGGTATEAFF. The CDR3 DNA is TGTGCCAGCAGCCCCCTGGGGGGGACGGCCACTGAAGCTTTCTTT. The rearrangement links TRBV5-4 to TRBJ1-1; a weak D match, TRBD1 (5 bases). The CDR3 contains 15 residues. The germline gives CDR1 SGHNT, CDR2 YYREEE (reference sequence). The germline V and J ends were trimmed by 4 bases and 4 bases, with 17 bases remaining between them.

This chain links TRBV30 with TRBJ1-2; D is unclear. The CDR3 consists of 17 residues. CDR1 is GTSNPN, CDR2 SVGIG, per germline (reference sequence). Trimming left V 2 bases short and J 8 bases short, with 27 bases between. Here the CDR3 DNA reads TGTGCCTGGAGTAAGTACATGATTTCAAGGTCGGGGTCCGGCTACACCTTC. Residues: CAWSKYMISRSGSGYTF. Combining the CDR3 with reference TRBV30 and TRBJ1-2 gives the whole variable domain SQTIHQWPATLVQPVGSPLSLECTVEGTSNPNLYWYRQAAGRGLQLLFYSVGIGQISSEVPQNLSASRPQDRQFILSSKKLLLSDSGFYLCAWSKYMISRSGSGYTFGSGTRLTVV.

The chain is built from TRBV2 and TRBJ1-1; 10 bases fit TRBD1. This CDR3 comprises 16 residues. Germline CDR1 reads SNHLY; CDR2 reads FYNNEI. Trimming cost V 8 bases and J 1 base; bases outside gene matches: 10. Written as DNA, the CDR3 is TGTGCCAGCTGCCGGGACAGGGGAGTTGGGAACACTGAAGCTTTCTTT. This encodes CASCRDRGVGNTEAFF.

This clone was counted only a few times. The rearrangement joins TRBV11-2 to TRBJ1-5; D gene unclear. V lost 1 base, J lost 4 bases, and 5 bases lay in between. The CDR3 loop spans 13 amino acids. Per germline, CDR1 SGHAT and CDR2 FQNNGV. The CDR3: CASSLALNQPQHF. The DNA for the CDR3 is TGTGCCAGCAGCTTAGCCCTTAATCAGCCCCAGCATTTT. Looking up the rest from reference TRBV11-2 and TRBJ1-5 gives the full variable domain: EAGVAQSPRYKIIEKRQSVAFWCNPISGHATLYWYQQILGQGPKLLIQFQNNGVVDDSQLPKDRFSAERLKGVDSTLKIQPAKLEDSAVYLCASSLALNQPQHFGDGTRLSIL.

This chain joins TRBV7-9 and TRBJ1-1; D possibly corresponds to TRBD1 (5 bases). From germline, CDR1 is SEHNR and CDR2 FQNEAQ (reference sequence). The V and J ends lost 1 base and 6 bases respectively, with 24 bases between them. CDR3 length: 18 amino acids. The CDR3 DNA follows: TGTGCCAGCAGCTTAGAATTTGGGTCAGGGAGGAGTAATGCTGAAGCTTTCTTT. Translation: CASSLEFGSGRSNAEAFF.

CDR3 in amino acids: CASSTSGGANTGELFF. The CDR3 DNA sequence: TGCGCCAGCAGCACTAGCGGGGGAGCGAACACCGGGGAGCTGTTTTTT. The chain employs TRBV5-1 and TRBJ2-2, with 11 positions matching TRBD2. Germline V gene data show CDR1 as SGHRS and CDR2 as YFSETQ. This CDR3 region has 16 residues. The ends lost 4 bases at V and 0 bases at J; junction bases unmatched: 2.

The chain carries TRBV19 and TRBJ2-3; the D gene is possibly TRBD1 (5 bases). The V end was cut by 9 bases, the J end by 7 bases, with 14 bases between. This CDR3 has 12 residues. Germline V lookup: CDR1 LNHDA, CDR2 SQIVND (reference sequence). The CDR3 bases are TGTGCCAGCCTGGACACGACTCATACGCAGTATTTT. It is translated as CASLDTTHTQYF. Full variable domain (outside the CDR3, taken from reference TRBV19 and TRBJ2-3): DGGITQSPKYLFRKEGQNVTLSCEQNLNHDAMYWYRQDPGQGLRLIYYSQIVNDFQKGDIAEGYSVSREKKESFPLTVTSAQKNPTAFYLCASLDTTHTQYFGPGTRLTVL.

V usage is TRBV7-8 and J usage is TRBJ2-3; TRBD1 agrees at 7 bases. J gave up 7 bases and V 5 bases, and 9 bases lay outside the gene matches. Germline CDR1 SGHVS, CDR2 FQNEAQ. This CDR3 region has 14 residues. The CDR3 DNA follows: TGTGCCAGCAGCCAGCGACAGGGATTAAATACGCAGTATTTT. Encoded protein: CASSQRQGLNTQYF.

The rearrangement links TRBV3-1 (or the pseudogene TRBV3-2) to TRBJ1-5; 7 positions agree with TRBD1. Trimming cost V 0 bases and J 7 bases; bases outside gene matches: 6. This CDR3 spans 15 amino acids. CDR1 and CDR2 from the germline V gene are LGHDT and YNNKEL (reference sequence). The CDR3 nucleotides read TGTGCCAGCAGCCAAGATCTAGGGGGCTCGCAGCCCCAGCATTTT. Protein sequence: CASSQDLGGSQPQHF.

The chain carries TRBV27 and TRBJ2-3; possible D gene TRBD1, 5 bases. Per germline, CDR1 MNHEY and CDR2 SMNVEV (reference sequence). This CDR3 has 15 residues. The ends were cut back, 0 bases at V and 2 bases at J, with 9 bases in the middle. CDR3 in DNA: TGTGCCAGCAGTTTATCCGGACACAACACAGATACGCAGTATTTT. Encoded protein: CASSLSGHNTDTQYF.

The chain links TRBV18 to TRBJ2-7; possibly TRBD1 for D (5 bases). CDR1 and CDR2 (germline): KGHSH, LQKENI. The CDR3 loop spans 12 amino acids. V lost 3 bases, J lost 6 bases, and 9 bases lay in between. In DNA, the CDR3 is TGTGCCAGCTCACCGCAGGGATCCGAGCAGTACTTC. Protein: CASSPQGSEQYF.

V and J are TRBV7-3 and TRBJ2-5, with 8 bases aligning to TRBD2. The V segment lost 1 base and the J segment 3 bases; nucleotides outside the gene matches: 1. The CDR3 runs to 14 residues. Germline CDR1 is SGHTA and CDR2 is FQGTGA. The CDR3 sequence is CASSLNGGEETQYF. The CDR3 DNA sequence: TGTGCCAGCAGCTTAAACGGGGGGGAAGAGACCCAGTACTTC. The variable domain in full, completed from reference TRBV7-3 and TRBJ2-5, reads GAGVSQTPSNKVTEKGKYVELRCDPISGHTALYWYRQSLGQGPEFLIYFQGTGAADDSGLPNDRFFAVRPEGSVSTLKIQRTERGDSAVYLCASSLNGGEETQYFGPGTRLLVL.

The V gene is TRBV10-3, the J gene TRBJ2-1; TRBD2 agrees at 9 bases. CDR3 length: 16 amino acids. Germline V gene sequence: CDR1 ENHRY, CDR2 SYGVKD. After removal of 0 bases from V and 5 bases from J, the junction contained 5 bases not matched to a gene. CDR3 region: CAISESRLAVNNEQFF. CDR3 DNA sequence: TGTGCCATCAGTGAGTCTAGACTAGCGGTCAACAATGAGCAGTTCTTC.

This clone showed up just a few times. The chain has TRBV7-9 and TRBJ1-6; D remains ambiguous. Germline CDR1 is SEHNR and CDR2 is FQNEAQ (reference sequence). V was trimmed by 1 base and J by 0 bases, leaving 10 bases between them. This CDR3 is 17 amino acids long. For the CDR3, the DNA is TGTGCCAGCAGCTTAGAACCGCGGAGCTCCTATAATTCACCCCTCCACTTT. This encodes CASSLEPRSSYNSPLHF.

The J gene is TRBJ2-7, the V gene TRBV6-5; TRBD1 matches at 8 bases. Germline loops: CDR1 MNHEY, CDR2 SVGAGI. J was trimmed by 1 base and V by 6 bases; bases with no gene match: 2. The CDR3 totals 13 residues. Here the CDR3 reads CASRRTGSYEQYF. The CDR3 region has the DNA TGTGCCAGCAGGCGGACAGGGTCCTACGAGCAGTACTTC.

The chain links TRBV30 to TRBJ1-2; the D gene is possibly TRBD1 (6 bases). In germline, CDR1 is GTSNPN, CDR2 SVGIG (reference sequence). The V gene lost 2 bases and the J gene lost 8 bases, with 21 bases spanning the gap. CDR3 length equals 15 residues. The CDR3 coding sequence is TGTGCCTGGAGTCAAAGAACCTCGTGGGGGCTCGGCTACACCTTC. Amino acid sequence: CAWSQRTSWGLGYTF.

V is TRBV28 and J is TRBJ1-4, with no clear D. Germline V gives CDR1 MDHEN, CDR2 SYDVKM. The CDR3 covers 15 residues. Trimming stripped 3 bases from V and 0 bases from J, with 8 bases between. CDR3 loop: CASSFGGTTNEKLFF. The CDR3 DNA follows: TGTGCCAGCAGTTTCGGCGGTACAACTAATGAAAAACTGTTTTTT.

The genes are TRBV28 and TRBJ1-2; tentative D call: TRBD1 (6 bases). The V gene lost 4 bases and the J gene lost 3 bases, with 12 bases spanning the gap. Germline values: CDR1 MDHEN, CDR2 SYDVKM. There are 14 residues in the CDR3. CDR3 DNA: TGTGCCAGCAGTTCCGACAGGTTTTACTATGGCTACACCTTC. Protein: CASSSDRFYYGYTF.